These 5 T cell receptor beta chains originate from one sample sequenced in a study of shared clonotypes between healthy human individuals. Assay: immunoSEQ multiplex PCR; the TCRdb copy retains only in-frame clones and omits some. Among nearly 1,000,000 clones listed, around three quarters were seen once. The source material was memory CD4+ T cells sorted from blood. This sample's subset: CD45RA-negative fraction. Source of these receptors: a man younger than 35 in good health.

V usage is TRBV7-2 and J usage is TRBJ2-7, with D possibly called TRBD1 or TRBD2 (5 bases each). Trimming left V 4 bases short and J 1 base short, with 11 bases between. There are 14 residues in the CDR3. The germline V gene has CDR1 SGHTA and CDR2 FQGNSA. The CDR3 loop reads CASSYPGRSYEQYF. Here the CDR3 DNA reads TGTGCCAGCAGCTACCCGGGACGGTCCTACGAGCAGTACTTC.

The chain employs TRBV7-9 and TRBJ1-1; possibly TRBD1 for D (6 bases). This CDR3 has 17 residues. Per germline, CDR1 SEHNR and CDR2 FQNEAQ (reference sequence). V was cut by 1 base and J by 5 bases, with 20 bases left in between. Here the CDR3 reads CASSLESWGQKKTEAFF. The CDR3 nucleotides read TGTGCCAGCAGCTTAGAATCTTGGGGGCAGAAAAAGACTGAAGCTTTCTTT.

The chain uses TRBV15 and TRBJ2-2; 7 nucleotides line up with TRBD2. Germline lookup yields CDR1 LNHNV and CDR2 YYDKDF (reference sequence). V lost 4 bases, J lost 4 bases, and 12 bases stayed unmatched. The length of the CDR3 is 17 residues. The CDR3 DNA reads as TGTGCCACCAGCATGGGGAGGGTGATCTCTGGCACCGGGGAGCTGTTTTTT. Protein product: CATSMGRVISGTGELFF.

This clone has only a few counts. The chain recombines TRBV12-5 with TRBJ1-1; tentative D call: TRBD1 (5 bases). Trimming pared 0 bases from V and 4 bases from J, leaving 15 bases between. Germline V gene lookup returns CDR1 LGHNT and CDR2 FRNRAP. The CDR3 has 16 residues. CDR3 coding DNA: TGTGCTAGTGGTTTGGTACTGGGGGGTAGGACCACTGAAGCTTTCTTT. Translation gives CASGLVLGGRTTEAFF. The whole variable domain, filled in from reference TRBV12-5 and TRBJ1-1, reads DARVTQTPRHKVTEMGQEVTMRCQPILGHNTVFWYRQTMMQGLELLAYFRNRAPLDDSGMPKDRFSAEMPDATLATLKIQPSEPRDSAVYFCASGLVLGGRTTEAFFGQGTRLTVV.

The V gene is TRBV12-2, the J gene TRBJ1-2. TRBV12-2 counts as a pseudogene. The CDR3 totals 16 residues. The CDR3 sequence is CASRPGWRIDRTGYTF. The CDR3 DNA sequence: TGTGCAAGTCGTCCCGGCTGGCGCATCGACCGTACTGGCTACACCTTC.